The T cell receptor (beta chain) described here comes from a study of Graves' ophthalmopathy and Graves' hyperthyroidism. Study details: Researchers obtained peripheral blood at initial diagnosis, before any treatment had begun. Study observations and caveats: Sensitivity of 65% to 71% and specificity of approximately 76% were achieved by the model that predicted ophthalmopathy progression.

V lost 0 bases to trimming and J lost 8 bases, with 13 bases between them. The CDR3 length is 14 residues. Germline CDR1 and CDR2: MGHRA and YSYEKL. Beta-chain TCR CDR3 regions were amplified from RNA transcripts. First-round RT-PCR employed HTBI primers, with a second-round multiplex PCR after it. TCRdb re-called the multiplex PCR reads with MiXCR, one entry per CDR3 protein. The profile shows approximately 640,000 distinct CDR3 sequences, about 41% of them singletons. Diagnosis relied on clinical symptoms, serum thyroxine, TRAb, thyroid ultrasound and orbital computed tomography. What supplied the PBMCs was about 10 ml of fresh peripheral blood. This clonotype was seen at least ten times. Antigen: not known.

The chain has TRBV4-1 and TRBJ1-1, with D hard to call. Sample: peripheral blood. The receptor was isolated from an adult man with Graves' ophthalmopathy. CDR3 in amino acids: CASSQDSSRVEAFF. DNA for the CDR3: TGCGCCAGCAGCCAAGATAGCAGCAGAGTCGAAGCTTTCTTT.